The entry below describes one TCR beta chain. The authors' processing: Using reference gene primer amplification, nucleated cell counts were estimated. Assay: immunoSEQ multiplex PCR; the TCRdb copy retains only in-frame clones and omits some. The V and J calls and clone size are taken from that table; D and trimming were inferred from the DNA. This table has 250,000 to 300,000 clones, more than 85% appearing once. Followed over time, Seattle patients had been enrolled while infection was active. V was clipped by 7 bases and J by 1 base, with 11 bases between them. CDR3 length: 13 residues. CDR1 SGHRS and CDR2 YFSETQ come from the germline V gene. This sample is drawn from a study of blood T cell repertoires in COVID-19. Turning to the study itself: Acute-phase and convalescent COVID-19 samples originated in the United States, Italy and Spain. T cells, B-cell-depleted T cells, or PBMCs provided the cDNA or gDNA that served as material.

V usage is TRBV5-1 and J usage is TRBJ1-1; D call uncertain. The source is a woman in her twenties or thirties with COVID-19, enrolled during active disease. Sequences were obtained from peripheral blood. CDR3 sequence (DNA): TGCGCCAGCTTCCGAGATGGGAACACTGAAGCTTTCTTT. Translating gives CASFRDGNTEAFF.